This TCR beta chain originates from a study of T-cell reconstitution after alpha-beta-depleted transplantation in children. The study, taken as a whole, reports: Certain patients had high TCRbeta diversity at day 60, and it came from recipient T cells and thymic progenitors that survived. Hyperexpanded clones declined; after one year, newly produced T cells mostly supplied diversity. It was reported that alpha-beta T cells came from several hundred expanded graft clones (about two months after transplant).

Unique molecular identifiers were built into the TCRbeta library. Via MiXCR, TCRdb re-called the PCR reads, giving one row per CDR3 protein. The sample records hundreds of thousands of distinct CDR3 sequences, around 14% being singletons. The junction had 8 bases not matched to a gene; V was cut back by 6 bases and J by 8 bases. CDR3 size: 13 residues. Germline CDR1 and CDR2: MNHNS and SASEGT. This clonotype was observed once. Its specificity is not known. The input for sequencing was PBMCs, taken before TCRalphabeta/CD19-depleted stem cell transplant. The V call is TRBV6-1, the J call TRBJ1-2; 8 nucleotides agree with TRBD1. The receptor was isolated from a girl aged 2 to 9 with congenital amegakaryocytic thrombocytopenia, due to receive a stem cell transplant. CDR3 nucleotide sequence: TGTGCCAGCAGACGGACAGGGTTGGAAGGCTACACCTTC. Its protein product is CASRRTGLEGYTF.